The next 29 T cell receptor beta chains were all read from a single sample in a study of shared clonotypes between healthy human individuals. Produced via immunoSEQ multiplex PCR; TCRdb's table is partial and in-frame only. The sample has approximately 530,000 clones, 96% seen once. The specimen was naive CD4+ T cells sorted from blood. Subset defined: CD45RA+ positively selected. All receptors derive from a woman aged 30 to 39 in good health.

CDR3 loop: CASRGGWGQPQHF. In DNA form, the CDR3 reads TGTGCCAGCAGGGGGGGTTGGGGTCAGCCCCAGCATTTT. The chain employs TRBV6-1 and TRBJ1-5; TRBD1 is a possible D gene (5 bases). The CDR3 extends over 13 amino acids. Per germline, CDR1 MNHNS and CDR2 SASEGT. V was trimmed by 6 bases and J by 6 bases, leaving 12 bases between them.

CDR3 amino acids: CASRPQAGEQYF. CDR3 in DNA: TGTGCCAGCAGACCCCAAGCAGGCGAGCAGTACTTC. This sequence joins TRBV6-6 and TRBJ2-7; D gene uncertain. The CDR3 totals 12 residues. Trimming removed 6 bases from V and 6 bases from J, with 12 bases in between. Germline CDR1 reads MNHNY; CDR2 reads SVGAGI (reference sequence).

The CDR3 DNA reads TGCGCCAGCAGTATGCAGAGCATGAACACTGAAGCTTTCTTT. It encodes CASSMQSMNTEAFF. The rearrangement joins TRBV10-1 to TRBJ1-1; D is unresolved. V shed 5 bases and J shed 0 bases, with 10 bases lying between them. CDR1 and CDR2 (germline): WNHNN, SYGVQD (reference sequence). The CDR3 is 14 residues long.

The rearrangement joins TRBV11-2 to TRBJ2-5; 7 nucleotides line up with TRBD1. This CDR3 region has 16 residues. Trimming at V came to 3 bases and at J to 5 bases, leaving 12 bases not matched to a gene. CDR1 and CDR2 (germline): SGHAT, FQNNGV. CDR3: CASSFGDSPRRETQYF. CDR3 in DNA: TGTGCCAGCAGCTTTGGGGACAGCCCGAGAAGGGAGACCCAGTACTTC.

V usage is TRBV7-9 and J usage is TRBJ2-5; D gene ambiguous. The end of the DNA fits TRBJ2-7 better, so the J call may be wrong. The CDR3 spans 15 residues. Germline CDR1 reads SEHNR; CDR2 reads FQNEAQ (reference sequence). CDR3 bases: TGTGCCAGCAGCCCTAAGGGTACTACATTCTACGAGCAGTACTTC. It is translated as CASSPKGTTFYEQYF.

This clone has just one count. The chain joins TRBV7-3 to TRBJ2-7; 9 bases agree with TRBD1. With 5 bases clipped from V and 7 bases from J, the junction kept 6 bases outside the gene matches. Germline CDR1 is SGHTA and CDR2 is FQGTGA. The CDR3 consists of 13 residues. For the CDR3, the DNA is TGTGCCAGCAGCGCGGGACAGGGAAGGGAGCAGTACTTC. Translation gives CASSAGQGREQYF.

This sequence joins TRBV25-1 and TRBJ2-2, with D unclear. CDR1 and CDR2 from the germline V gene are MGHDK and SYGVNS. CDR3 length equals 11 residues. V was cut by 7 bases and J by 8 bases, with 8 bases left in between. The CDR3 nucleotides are TGTGCCAGCACTGACTGGGGGGAGCTGTTTTTT. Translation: CASTDWGELFF. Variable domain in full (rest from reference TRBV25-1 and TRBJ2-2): EADIYQTPRYLVIGTGKKITLECSQTMGHDKMYWYQQDPGMELHLIHYSYGVNSTEKGDLSSESTVSRIRTEHFPLTLESARPSHTSQYLCASTDWGELFFGEGSRLTVL.

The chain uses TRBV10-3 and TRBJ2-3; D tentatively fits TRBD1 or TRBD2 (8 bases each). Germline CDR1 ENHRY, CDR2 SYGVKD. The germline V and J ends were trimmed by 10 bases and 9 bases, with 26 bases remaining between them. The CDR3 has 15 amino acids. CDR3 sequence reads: CANSGQGPSGGTQYF. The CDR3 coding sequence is TGTGCCAACTCCGGACAGGGCCCGTCGGGGGGGACGCAGTATTTT.

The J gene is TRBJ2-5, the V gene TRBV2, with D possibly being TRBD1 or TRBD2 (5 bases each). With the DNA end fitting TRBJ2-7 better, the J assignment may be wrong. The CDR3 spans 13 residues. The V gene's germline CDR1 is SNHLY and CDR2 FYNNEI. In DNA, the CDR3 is TGTGCCAGCAGTGACGAGGGGCGGCACGAGCAGTACTTC. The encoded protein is CASSDEGRHEQYF.

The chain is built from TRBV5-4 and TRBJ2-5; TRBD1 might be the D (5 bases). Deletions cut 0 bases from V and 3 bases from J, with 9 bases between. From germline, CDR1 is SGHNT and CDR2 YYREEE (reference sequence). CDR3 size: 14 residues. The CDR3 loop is CASSLGQREETQYF. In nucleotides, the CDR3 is TGTGCCAGCAGCTTGGGACAGCGAGAAGAGACCCAGTACTTC.

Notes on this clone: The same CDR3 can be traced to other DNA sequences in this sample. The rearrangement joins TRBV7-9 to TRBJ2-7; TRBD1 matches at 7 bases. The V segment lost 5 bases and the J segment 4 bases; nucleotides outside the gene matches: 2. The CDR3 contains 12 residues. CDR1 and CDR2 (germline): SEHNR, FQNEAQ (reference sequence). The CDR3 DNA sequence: TGTGCCAGCAGCCGACAGGGTTACGAGCAGTACTTC. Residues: CASSRQGYEQYF.

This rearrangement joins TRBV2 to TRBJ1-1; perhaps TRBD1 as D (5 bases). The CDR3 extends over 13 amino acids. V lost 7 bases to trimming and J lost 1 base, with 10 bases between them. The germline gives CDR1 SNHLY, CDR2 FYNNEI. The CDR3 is CASMGTANTEAFF. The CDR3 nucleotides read TGTGCCAGCATGGGGACCGCGAACACTGAAGCTTTCTTT.

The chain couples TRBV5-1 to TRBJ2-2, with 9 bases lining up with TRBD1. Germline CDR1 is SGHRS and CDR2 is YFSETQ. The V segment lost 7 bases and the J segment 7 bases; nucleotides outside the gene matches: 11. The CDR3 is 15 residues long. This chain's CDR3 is CASRPTGGEIGELFF. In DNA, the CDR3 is TGCGCCAGCCGCCCGACAGGGGGAGAAATCGGGGAGCTGTTTTTT.

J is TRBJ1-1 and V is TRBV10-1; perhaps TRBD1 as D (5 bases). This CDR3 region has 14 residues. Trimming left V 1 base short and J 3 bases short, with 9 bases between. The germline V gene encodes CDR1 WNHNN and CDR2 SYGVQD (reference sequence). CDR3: CASSEYRSDTEAFF. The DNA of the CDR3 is TGCGCCAGCAGTGAGTACAGGTCGGACACTGAAGCTTTCTTT.

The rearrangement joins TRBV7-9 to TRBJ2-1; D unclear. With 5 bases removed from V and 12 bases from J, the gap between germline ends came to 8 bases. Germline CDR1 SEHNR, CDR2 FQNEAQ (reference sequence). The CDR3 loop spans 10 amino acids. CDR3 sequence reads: CASSPGPQFF. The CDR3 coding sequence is TGTGCCAGCAGCCCCGGGCCGCAGTTCTTC.

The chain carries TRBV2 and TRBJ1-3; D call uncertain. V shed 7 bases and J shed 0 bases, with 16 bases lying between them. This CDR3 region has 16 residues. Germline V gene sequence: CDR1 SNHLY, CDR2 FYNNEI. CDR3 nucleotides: TGTGCCAGCACCCCTCAAGGTACTCTCTCTGGAAACACCATATATTTT. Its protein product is CASTPQGTLSGNTIYF.

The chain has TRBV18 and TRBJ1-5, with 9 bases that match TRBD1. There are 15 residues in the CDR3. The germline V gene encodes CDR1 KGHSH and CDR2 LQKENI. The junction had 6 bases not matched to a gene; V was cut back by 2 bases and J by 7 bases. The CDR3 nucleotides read TGTGCCAGCTCACCAGGGACAGGACAGGGGCAGCCCCAGCATTTT. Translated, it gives CASSPGTGQGQPQHF.

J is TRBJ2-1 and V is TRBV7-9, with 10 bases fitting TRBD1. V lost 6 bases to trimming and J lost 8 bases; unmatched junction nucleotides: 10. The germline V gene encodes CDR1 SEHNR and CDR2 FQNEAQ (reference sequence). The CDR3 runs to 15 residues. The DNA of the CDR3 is TGTGCCAGCAGTTCCTCCGGACAGGGGGACTATGAGCAGTTCTTC. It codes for CASSSSGQGDYEQFF.

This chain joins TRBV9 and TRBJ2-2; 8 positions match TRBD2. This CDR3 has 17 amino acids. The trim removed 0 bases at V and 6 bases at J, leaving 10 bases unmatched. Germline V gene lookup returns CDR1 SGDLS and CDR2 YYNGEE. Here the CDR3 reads CASSVALVAGGPGELFF. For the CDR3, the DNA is TGTGCCAGCAGCGTAGCTCTGGTGGCGGGAGGTCCCGGGGAGCTGTTTTTT. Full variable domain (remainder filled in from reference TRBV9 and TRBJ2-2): DSGVTQTPKHLITATGQRVTLRCSPRSGDLSVYWYQQSLDQGLQFLIQYYNGEERAKGNILERFSAQQFPDLHSELNLSSLELGDSALYFCASSVALVAGGPGELFFGEGSRLTVL.

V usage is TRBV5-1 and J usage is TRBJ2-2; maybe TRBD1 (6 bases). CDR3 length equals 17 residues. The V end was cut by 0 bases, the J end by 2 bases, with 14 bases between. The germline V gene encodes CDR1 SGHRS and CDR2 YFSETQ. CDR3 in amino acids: CASSLASAGANTGELFF. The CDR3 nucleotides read TGCGCCAGCAGCTTGGCTTCTGCAGGGGCCAACACCGGGGAGCTGTTTTTT.

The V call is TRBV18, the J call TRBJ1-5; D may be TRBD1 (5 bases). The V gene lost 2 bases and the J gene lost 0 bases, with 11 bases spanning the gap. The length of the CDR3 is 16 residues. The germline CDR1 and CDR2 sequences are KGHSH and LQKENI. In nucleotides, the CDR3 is TGTGCCAGCTCACCAATGGGGACTCTTAGCAATCAGCCCCAGCATTTT. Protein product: CASSPMGTLSNQPQHF.

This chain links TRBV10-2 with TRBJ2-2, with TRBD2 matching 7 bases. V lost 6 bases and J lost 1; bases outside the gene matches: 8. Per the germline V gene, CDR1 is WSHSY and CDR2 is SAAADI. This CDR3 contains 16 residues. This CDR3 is CASSLTSALNTGELFF. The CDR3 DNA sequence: TGCGCCAGCAGCCTAACTAGCGCCCTGAACACCGGGGAGCTGTTTTTT.

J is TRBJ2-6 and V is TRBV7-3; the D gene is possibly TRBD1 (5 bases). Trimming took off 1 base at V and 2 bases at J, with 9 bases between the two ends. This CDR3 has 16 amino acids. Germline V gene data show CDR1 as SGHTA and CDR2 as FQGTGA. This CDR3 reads CASSLNPQAGANVLTF. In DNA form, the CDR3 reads TGTGCCAGCAGCTTAAACCCACAGGCTGGGGCCAACGTCCTGACTTTC. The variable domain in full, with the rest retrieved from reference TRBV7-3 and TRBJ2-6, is GAGVSQTPSNKVTEKGKYVELRCDPISGHTALYWYRQSLGQGPEFLIYFQGTGAADDSGLPNDRFFAVRPEGSVSTLKIQRTERGDSAVYLCASSLNPQAGANVLTFGAGSRLTVL.

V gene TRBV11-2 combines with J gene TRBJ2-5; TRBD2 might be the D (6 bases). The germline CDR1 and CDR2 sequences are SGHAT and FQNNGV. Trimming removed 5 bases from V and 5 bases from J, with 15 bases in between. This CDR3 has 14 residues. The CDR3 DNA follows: TGTGCCAGCAGCCCCTTCGCGAGCGGGGAGACCCAGTACTTC. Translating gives CASSPFASGETQYF.

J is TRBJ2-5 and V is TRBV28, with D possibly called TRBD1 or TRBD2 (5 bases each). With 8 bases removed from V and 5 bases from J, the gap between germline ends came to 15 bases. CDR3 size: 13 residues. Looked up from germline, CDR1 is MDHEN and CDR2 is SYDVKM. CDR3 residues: CASGGPPLETQYF. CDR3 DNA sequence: TGTGCCAGCGGGGGACCACCCCTGGAGACCCAGTACTTC.

This CDR3 is CASTQGLAEYEQYF. The CDR3 DNA sequence: TGTGCCAGCACCCAAGGACTAGCGGAATACGAGCAGTACTTC. The chain joins TRBV6-6 to TRBJ2-7; TRBD2 matches 10 bases. The V and J ends lost 7 bases and 4 bases, in that order; junction bases with no gene match: 7. The CDR3 length is 14 residues. Germline assignment: CDR1 MNHNY and CDR2 SVGAGI (reference sequence).

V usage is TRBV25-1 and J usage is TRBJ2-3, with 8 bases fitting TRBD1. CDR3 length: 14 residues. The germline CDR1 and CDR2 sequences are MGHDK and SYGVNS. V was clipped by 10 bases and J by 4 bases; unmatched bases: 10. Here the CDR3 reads CATTHRGNADTQYF. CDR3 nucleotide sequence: TGTGCCACTACTCACAGGGGGAACGCAGATACGCAGTATTTT.

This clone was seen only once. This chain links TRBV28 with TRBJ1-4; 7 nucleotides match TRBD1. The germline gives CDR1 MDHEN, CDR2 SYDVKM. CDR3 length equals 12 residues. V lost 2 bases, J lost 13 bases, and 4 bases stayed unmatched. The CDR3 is CASSLRDSLLFF. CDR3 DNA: TGTGCCAGCAGTTTACGGGACAGCCTACTGTTTTTT.

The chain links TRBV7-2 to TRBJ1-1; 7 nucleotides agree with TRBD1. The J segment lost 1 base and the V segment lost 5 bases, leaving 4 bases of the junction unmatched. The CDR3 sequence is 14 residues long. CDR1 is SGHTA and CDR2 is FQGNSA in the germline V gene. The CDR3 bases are TGTGCCAGCAGCATAAGACAGGGGAACACTGAAGCTTTCTTT. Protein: CASSIRQGNTEAFF.